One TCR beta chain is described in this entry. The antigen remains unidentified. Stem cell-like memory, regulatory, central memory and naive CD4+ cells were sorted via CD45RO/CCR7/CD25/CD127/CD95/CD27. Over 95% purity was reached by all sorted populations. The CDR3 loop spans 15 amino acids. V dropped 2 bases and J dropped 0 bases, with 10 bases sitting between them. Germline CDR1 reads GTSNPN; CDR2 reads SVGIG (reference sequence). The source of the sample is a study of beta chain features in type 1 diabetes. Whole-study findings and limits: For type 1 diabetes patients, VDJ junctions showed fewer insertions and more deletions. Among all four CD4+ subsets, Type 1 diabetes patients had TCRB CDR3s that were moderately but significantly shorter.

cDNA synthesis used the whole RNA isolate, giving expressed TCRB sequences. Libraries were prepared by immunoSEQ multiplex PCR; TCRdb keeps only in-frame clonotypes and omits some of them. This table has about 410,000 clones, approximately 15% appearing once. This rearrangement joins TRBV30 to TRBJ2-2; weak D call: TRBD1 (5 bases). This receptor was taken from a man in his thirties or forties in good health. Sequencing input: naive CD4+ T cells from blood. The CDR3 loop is CAWSRRATNTGELFF. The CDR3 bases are TGTGCCTGGAGTCGCAGGGCAACGAACACCGGGGAGCTGTTTTTT.